The 9 T cell receptor beta chains reported below all come from one sample, sequenced in a study of OX40 agonist ivuxolimab in advanced cancers. Library method: the immunoSEQ multiplex PCR assay. Not all clones reach the TCRdb copy of this immuneACCESS table, which keeps in-frame sequences only. Checked studies attribute under half of the gap to unresolved V genes and leave the rest unexplained. The sample includes 55,000 to 85,000 clones, with roughly 89% observed a single time. Around 2.8% of the sample rests with the top ten. Sequences were derived from CD4+ or CD8+ T cells sorted from blood, sampled in a trial of the OX40 agonist ivuxolimab. These receptors were taken from an adult with an advanced solid tumor such as melanoma, head and neck, liver or kidney cancer.

This clone has a handful of counts. The chain employs TRBV4-2 and TRBJ2-7; TRBD1 agrees at 9 bases. The CDR3 consists of 20 residues. Germline loops: CDR1 LGHNA, CDR2 YNFKEQ. V gave up 0 bases and J gave up 2 bases; unmatched junction bases: 17. This chain's CDR3 is CASSQELGTGSDLAPYEQYF. In DNA form, the CDR3 reads TGTGCCAGCAGCCAAGAGTTAGGGACAGGGTCTGACCTGGCCCCCTACGAGCAGTACTTC.

The V and J genes are TRBV10-2 and TRBJ2-7; TRBD2 agrees at 12 bases. Trimming cost V 2 bases and J 2 bases; bases outside gene matches: 4. Germline V CDR1 and CDR2: WSHSY, SAAADI. The CDR3 totals 16 residues. CDR3 residues: CASSEGLAGRTYEQYF. The CDR3 DNA sequence: TGCGCCAGCAGTGAGGGACTAGCGGGGCGGACCTACGAGCAGTACTTC.

This clone was seen just once. Written as DNA, the CDR3 is TGTGCCATCAGTGACTCTAAGGGGATCGGCTATGGCTACACCTTC. Its protein product is CAISDSKGIGYGYTF. The chain uses TRBV10-3 and TRBJ1-2; D is possibly TRBD1 (5 bases). CDR1 is ENHRY, CDR2 SYGVKD, per germline. V lost 3 bases and J lost 4, with 15 bases in between. The CDR3 covers 15 residues.

The gene calls are TRBV7-3 and TRBJ2-1; 12 bases are shared with TRBD2. In germline, CDR1 is SGHTA, CDR2 FQGTGA. The CDR3 consists of 18 residues. V shed 2 bases and J 3 bases; nucleotides not matched to a gene: 8. CDR3 protein: CASSLYPSGGDLYNEQFF. In DNA, the CDR3 is TGTGCCAGCAGCTTATACCCTAGCGGGGGGGATCTCTACAATGAGCAGTTCTTC.

The chain combines TRBV27 with TRBJ1-4; D is possibly TRBD1 (5 bases). The V and J ends lost 4 bases and 3 bases respectively, with 15 bases between them. The CDR3 extends over 16 amino acids. Germline assignment: CDR1 MNHEY and CDR2 SMNVEV (reference sequence). The CDR3: CASSSPSGSPNEKLFF. CDR3 in DNA: TGTGCCAGCAGTTCTCCTTCAGGGAGCCCTAATGAAAAACTGTTTTTT.

The J gene is TRBJ1-5, the V gene TRBV7-2, with no clear D. Germline lookup yields CDR1 SGHTA and CDR2 FQGNSA. The V gene lost 2 bases and the J gene lost 8 bases, with 16 bases spanning the gap. The CDR3 consists of 15 residues. In DNA form, the CDR3 reads TGTGCCAGCAGCTTACTTTTTGCCTCTACGAAGCCCCAGCATTTT. It encodes CASSLLFASTKPQHF.

J is TRBJ2-4 and V is TRBV7-2; no firm D call. Trimming shortened V by 5 bases and J by 3 bases, and 14 bases separated the two germline ends. The CDR3 length is 15 residues. Germline loops: CDR1 SGHTA, CDR2 FQGNSA. CDR3 coding DNA: TGTGCCAGCAGCCAAAAGGCTGGAGACAAAAACATTCAGTACTTC. Encoded protein: CASSQKAGDKNIQYF.

The chain has TRBV5-4 and TRBJ2-6; 11 nucleotides agree with TRBD1. Germline loops: CDR1 SGHNT, CDR2 YYREEE (reference sequence). This CDR3 comprises 17 residues. Germline trimming cut 2 bases from V and 3 bases from J; bases unmatched to any gene: 4. CDR3 DNA: TGTGCCAGCAGCTTTGGACAGGGGGCTTATGGGGCCAACGTCCTGACTTTC. This sequence encodes CASSFGQGAYGANVLTF.

Comment on this clone: An end of the junction does not agree with germline; a read error may underlie this. The chain employs TRBV6-1 and TRBJ2-5; 7 nucleotides align to TRBD1. The V gene's germline CDR1 is MNHNS and CDR2 SASEGT. The CDR3 totals 11 residues. CDR3 DNA: TGTGCCAGCAGTGGATGGGACAGTTTAGACTTC. Protein: CASSGWDSLDF.